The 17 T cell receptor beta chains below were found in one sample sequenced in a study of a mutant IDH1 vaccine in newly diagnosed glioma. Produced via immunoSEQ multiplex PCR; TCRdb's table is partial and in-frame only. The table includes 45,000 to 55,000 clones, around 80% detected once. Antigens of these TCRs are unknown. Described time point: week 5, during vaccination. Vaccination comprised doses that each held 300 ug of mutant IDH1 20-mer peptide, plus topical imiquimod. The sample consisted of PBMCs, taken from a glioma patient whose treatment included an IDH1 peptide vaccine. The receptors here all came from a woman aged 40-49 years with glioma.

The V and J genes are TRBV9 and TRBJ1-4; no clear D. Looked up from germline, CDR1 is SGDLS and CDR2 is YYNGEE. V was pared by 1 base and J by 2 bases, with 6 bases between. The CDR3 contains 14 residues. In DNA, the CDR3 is TGTGCCAGCAGCGTAAGCGGGACTAATGAAAAACTGTTTTTT. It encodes CASSVSGTNEKLFF.

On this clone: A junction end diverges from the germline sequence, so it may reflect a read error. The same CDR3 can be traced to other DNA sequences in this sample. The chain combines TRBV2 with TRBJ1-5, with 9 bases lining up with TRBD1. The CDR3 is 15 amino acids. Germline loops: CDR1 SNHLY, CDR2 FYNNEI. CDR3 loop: CASSLDRGDNQPQHF. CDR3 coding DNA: TGTGCCAGCAGCCTAGACAGGGGGGACAATCAGCCCCAACATTTT.

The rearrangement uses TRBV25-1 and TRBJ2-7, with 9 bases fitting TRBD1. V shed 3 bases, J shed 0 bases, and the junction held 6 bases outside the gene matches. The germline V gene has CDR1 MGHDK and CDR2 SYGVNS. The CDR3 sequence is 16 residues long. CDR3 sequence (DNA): TGTGCCAGCAGTGACATCCGGGACAGGGTCTCCTACGAGCAGTACTTC. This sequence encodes CASSDIRDRVSYEQYF.

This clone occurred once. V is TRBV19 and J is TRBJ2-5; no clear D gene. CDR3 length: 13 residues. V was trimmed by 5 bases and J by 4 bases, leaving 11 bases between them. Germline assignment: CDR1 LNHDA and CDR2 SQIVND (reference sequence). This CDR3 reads CASSRPGSETQYF. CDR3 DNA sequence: TGTGCCAGTAGTCGCCCCGGGTCAGAGACCCAGTACTTC.

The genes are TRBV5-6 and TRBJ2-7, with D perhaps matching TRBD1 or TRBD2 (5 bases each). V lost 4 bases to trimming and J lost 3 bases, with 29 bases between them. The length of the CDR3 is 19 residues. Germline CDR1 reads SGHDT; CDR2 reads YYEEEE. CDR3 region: CASSMRGAAMVVRGYEQYF. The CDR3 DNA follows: TGTGCCAGCAGCATGAGAGGGGCAGCGATGGTAGTACGAGGCTACGAGCAGTACTTC.

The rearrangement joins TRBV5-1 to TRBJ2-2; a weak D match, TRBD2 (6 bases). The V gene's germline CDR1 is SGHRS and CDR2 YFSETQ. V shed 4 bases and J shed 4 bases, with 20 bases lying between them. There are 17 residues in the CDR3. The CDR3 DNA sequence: TGCGCCAGCAGCCCCCCCCTAGCTGCGGGGAGCACCGGGGAGCTGTTTTTT. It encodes CASSPPLAAGSTGELFF.

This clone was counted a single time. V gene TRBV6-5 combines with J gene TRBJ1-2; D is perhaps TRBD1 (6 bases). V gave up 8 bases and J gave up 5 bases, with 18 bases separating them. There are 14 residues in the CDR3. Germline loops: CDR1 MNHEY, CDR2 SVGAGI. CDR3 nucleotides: TGTGCCAGCCTGCCCGGGGGCAGGAATTATGGCTACACCTTC. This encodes CASLPGGRNYGYTF.

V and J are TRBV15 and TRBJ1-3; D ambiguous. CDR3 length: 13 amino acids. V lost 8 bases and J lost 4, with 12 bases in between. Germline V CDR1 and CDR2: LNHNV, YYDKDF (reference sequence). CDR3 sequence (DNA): TGTGCCACCTCCCCCCGCGCGGGAAACACCATATATTTT. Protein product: CATSPRAGNTIYF.

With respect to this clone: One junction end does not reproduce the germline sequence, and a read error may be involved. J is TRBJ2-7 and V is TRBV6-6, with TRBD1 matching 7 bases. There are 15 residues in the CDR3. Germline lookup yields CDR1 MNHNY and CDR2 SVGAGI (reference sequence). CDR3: CAGRPTGQISYEQYF. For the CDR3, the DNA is TGTGCCGGCAGACCCACGGGACAGATCTCCTACGAGCAGTACTTC.

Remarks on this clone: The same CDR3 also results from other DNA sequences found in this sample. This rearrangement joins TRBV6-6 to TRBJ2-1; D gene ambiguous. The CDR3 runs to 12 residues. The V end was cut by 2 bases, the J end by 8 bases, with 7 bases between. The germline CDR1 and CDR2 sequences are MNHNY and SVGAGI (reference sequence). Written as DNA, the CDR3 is TGTGCCAGCAGTTACCGAGTCGATGAGCAGTTCTTC. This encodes CASSYRVDEQFF.

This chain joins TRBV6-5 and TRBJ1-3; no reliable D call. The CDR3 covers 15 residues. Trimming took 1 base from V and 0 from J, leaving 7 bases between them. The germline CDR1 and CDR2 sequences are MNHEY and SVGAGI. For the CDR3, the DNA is TGTGCCAGCAGTTACTACGGATTCTCTGGAAACACCATATATTTT. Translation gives CASSYYGFSGNTIYF.

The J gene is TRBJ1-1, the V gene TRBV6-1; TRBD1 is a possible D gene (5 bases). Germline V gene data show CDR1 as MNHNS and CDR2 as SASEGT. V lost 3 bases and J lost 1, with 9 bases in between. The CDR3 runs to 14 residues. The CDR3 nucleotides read TGTGCCAGCAGTGATCGGGGGGGGAACACTGAAGCTTTCTTT. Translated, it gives CASSDRGGNTEAFF.

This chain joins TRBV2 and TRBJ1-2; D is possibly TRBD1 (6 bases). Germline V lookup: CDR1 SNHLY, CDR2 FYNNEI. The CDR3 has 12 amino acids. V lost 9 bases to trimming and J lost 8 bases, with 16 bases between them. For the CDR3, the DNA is TGTGCCAGTTCGACAGGCCTTCAGGGCTACACCTTC. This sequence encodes CASSTGLQGYTF.

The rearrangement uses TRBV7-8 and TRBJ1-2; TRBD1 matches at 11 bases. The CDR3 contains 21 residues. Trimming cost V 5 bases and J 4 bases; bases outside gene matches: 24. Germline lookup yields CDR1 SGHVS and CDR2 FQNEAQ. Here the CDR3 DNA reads TGTGCCAGCAGCCCTCGGGGCACTATCGGGACAGGGGGTTATCGGGGCTATGGCTACACCTTC. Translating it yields CASSPRGTIGTGGYRGYGYTF.

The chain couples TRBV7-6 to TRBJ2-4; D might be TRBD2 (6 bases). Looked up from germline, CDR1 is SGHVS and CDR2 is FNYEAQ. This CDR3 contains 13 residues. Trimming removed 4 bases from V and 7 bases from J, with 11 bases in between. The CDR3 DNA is TGTGCCAGCAGCTCAAAGGAGGGGAACATTCAGTACTTC. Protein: CASSSKEGNIQYF.

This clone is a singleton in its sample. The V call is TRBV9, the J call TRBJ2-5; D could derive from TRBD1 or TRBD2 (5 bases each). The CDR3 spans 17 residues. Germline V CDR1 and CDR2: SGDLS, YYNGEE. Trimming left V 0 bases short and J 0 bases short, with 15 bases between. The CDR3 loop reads CASSVVPGTRYQETQYF. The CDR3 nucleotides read TGTGCCAGCAGCGTAGTTCCGGGGACCCGCTACCAAGAGACCCAGTACTTC.

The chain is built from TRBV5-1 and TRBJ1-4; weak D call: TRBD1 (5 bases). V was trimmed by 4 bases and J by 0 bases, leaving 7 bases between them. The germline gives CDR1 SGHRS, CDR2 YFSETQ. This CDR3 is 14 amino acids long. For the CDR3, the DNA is TGCGCCAGCAGCCCGACAGCAACTAATGAAAAACTGTTTTTT. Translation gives CASSPTATNEKLFF.